These T cell receptor beta chains were read from a single sample in a study of blood T cells in healthy people across ages. TCRdb re-analysed the 5' RACE reads in MiXCR, keeping a single row per CDR3 protein. The sample has 910,000 or so distinct CDR3 sequences; roughly half are singletons. The sequenced material came from blood. All receptors derive from a woman aged 60-70 years in good health. The CDR3 runs from the conserved cysteine through the conserved F or W. The D gene is left open where the match is weak. For some rows the clone size is stated as once, few or many, or as a class when expanded; others skip it.

v_gene: TRBV7-2
d_gene: NA
j_gene: TRBJ2-3
abundance: NA
CDR3nt: TGTGCCAGCAGCCCAGCGCAGATTATCACAGATACGCAGTATTTT
CDR3aa: CASSPAQIITDTQYF

v_gene: TRBV6-1
d_gene: NA
j_gene: TRBJ2-5
abundance: NA
CDR3nt: TGTGCCAGCACGGCATGGGAGACCCAGTACTTC
CDR3aa: CASTAWETQYF

v_gene: TRBV29-1
d_gene: NA
j_gene: TRBJ2-3
abundance: NA
CDR3nt: TGCAGCGTTGACGGGGCTAGTAACGGAGATACGCAGTATTTT
CDR3aa: CSVDGASNGDTQYF

v_gene: TRBV7-9
d_gene: NA
j_gene: TRBJ2-1
abundance: NA
CDR3nt: TGTGCCAGCAGCCCGGATTTCTACTTCGGGGGCGTCTCCTACAATGAGCAGTTCTTC
CDR3aa: CASSPDFYFGGVSYNEQFF

v_gene: TRBV7-2
d_gene: NA
j_gene: TRBJ2-1
abundance: few
CDR3nt: TGTGCCAGCAGCTTAGCGCAGGCAACCTCCTACAATGAGCAGTTCTTC
CDR3aa: CASSLAQATSYNEQFF

v_gene: TRBV12-3/TRBV12-4
d_gene: TRBD1
j_gene: TRBJ2-7
abundance: NA
CDR3nt: TGTGCCAGCAGTGTAAGGACAGGCTTTCCCTCCGAGCAGTACTTC
CDR3aa: CASSVRTGFPSEQYF

v_gene: TRBV20-1
d_gene: NA
j_gene: TRBJ2-4
abundance: NA
CDR3nt: TGCAGTGCTAGAGAGGCGGGTGGAGGAGTTGGGGACATTCAGTACTTC
CDR3aa: CSAREAGGGVGDIQYF

v_gene: TRBV10-3
d_gene: TRBD1
j_gene: TRBJ2-7
abundance: NA
CDR3nt: TGTGCCAGCAACCCGGGACAGGGTAACTACGAGCAGTACTTC
CDR3aa: CASNPGQGNYEQYF

v_gene: TRBV3-1
d_gene: TRBD2
j_gene: TRBJ2-7
abundance: NA
CDR3nt: TGTGCCAGCAGCCAACATTTAGCGGGTTCGGGCAATGAGCAGTACTTC
CDR3aa: CASSQHLAGSGNEQYF

v_gene: TRBV9
d_gene: NA
j_gene: TRBJ2-3
abundance: NA
CDR3nt: TGTGCCAGCAGCGTAGCTAGGGAGACAGATACGCAGTATTTT
CDR3aa: CASSVARETDTQYF

v_gene: TRBV5-1
d_gene: NA
j_gene: TRBJ2-5
abundance: NA
CDR3nt: TGCGCCAGCAGCTTGGTGGCGGGCGCAGGGCCATTAACCCAGTACTTC
CDR3aa: CASSLVAGAGPLTQYF

v_gene: TRBV12-3/TRBV12-4
d_gene: NA
j_gene: TRBJ2-1
abundance: NA
CDR3nt: TGTGCCAGCAGCCCAGTCGGTGTAGGCGAGGATGAGCAGTTCTTC
CDR3aa: CASSPVGVGEDEQFF

v_gene: TRBV3-1
d_gene: NA
j_gene: TRBJ2-7
abundance: NA
CDR3nt: TGTGCCAGCAGCCAAGAAGGGGCGGTCTTCTACGAGCAGTACTTC
CDR3aa: CASSQEGAVFYEQYF

v_gene: TRBV29-1
d_gene: TRBD2
j_gene: TRBJ2-3
abundance: few
CDR3nt: TGCAGCGTTGAAGGCCCAGAGGCGGGAGGGGAGGATACGCAGTATTTT
CDR3aa: CSVEGPEAGGEDTQYF

v_gene: TRBV27
d_gene: TRBD1
j_gene: TRBJ2-1
abundance: NA
CDR3nt: TGTGCCAGCATGCAGACAGGGGCCCTTAAGGGGCAGTTCTTC
CDR3aa: CASMQTGALKGQFF

v_gene: TRBV6-2/TRBV6-3
d_gene: TRBD2
j_gene: TRBJ2-7
abundance: NA
CDR3nt: TGTGCCAGCAGTTACTATTCTAGCGGGATGGACAATGAGCAGTACTTC
CDR3aa: CASSYYSSGMDNEQYF

v_gene: TRBV6-6
d_gene: NA
j_gene: TRBJ1-2
abundance: NA
CDR3nt: TGTGCCAGCAGTCTTACAGGGTCTCCGGATGGCTACACCTTC
CDR3aa: CASSLTGSPDGYTF

v_gene: TRBV7-2
d_gene: TRBD2
j_gene: TRBJ2-1
abundance: NA
CDR3nt: TGTGCCAGCAGCTTAGCGCTCGTACTAGCGGGTTACAATGAGCAGTTCTTC
CDR3aa: CASSLALVLAGYNEQFF

v_gene: TRBV3-1
d_gene: NA
j_gene: TRBJ2-4
abundance: NA
CDR3nt: TGTGCCAGCAGCCCCGTCCGGACAGCTATTCAGTACTTC
CDR3aa: CASSPVRTAIQYF

v_gene: TRBV20-1
d_gene: NA
j_gene: TRBJ2-3
abundance: NA
CDR3nt: TGCAGTGCTACCCCTCCGGGGACAAGCACAGATACGCAGTATTTT
CDR3aa: CSATPPGTSTDTQYF

v_gene: TRBV5-6
d_gene: TRBD1
j_gene: TRBJ2-7
abundance: NA
CDR3nt: TGTGCCAGCAGCTTGGCGGGACAGGGGGACTACGAGCAGTACTTC
CDR3aa: CASSLAGQGDYEQYF

v_gene: TRBV6-9
d_gene: NA
j_gene: TRBJ2-5
abundance: few
CDR3nt: TGTGCCGCGGACAGCCAAGAGACCCAGTACTTC
CDR3aa: CAADSQETQYF

v_gene: TRBV24-1
d_gene: NA
j_gene: TRBJ2-3
abundance: few
CDR3nt: TGTGCCACCGAGAAGAATTCCTTCACAGATACGCAGTATTTT
CDR3aa: CATEKNSFTDTQYF

v_gene: TRBV3-1
d_gene: NA
j_gene: TRBJ2-1
abundance: NA
CDR3nt: TGTGCCAGCAGCCACCCGTCGAGGGGTGAGCAGTTCTTC
CDR3aa: CASSHPSRGEQFF

v_gene: TRBV4-3
d_gene: NA
j_gene: TRBJ1-6
abundance: NA
CDR3nt: TGCGCCAGCAGCCTGAGACCGGGACCCCGAGGGGGCTATAATTCACCCCTCCACTTT
CDR3aa: CASSLRPGPRGGYNSPLHF

v_gene: TRBV25-1
d_gene: NA
j_gene: TRBJ2-1
abundance: NA
CDR3nt: TGTGCCAGCAGTGAATGGGGCAACAATGAGCAGTTCTTC
CDR3aa: CASSEWGNNEQFF

v_gene: TRBV27
d_gene: NA
j_gene: TRBJ2-7
abundance: NA
CDR3nt: TGTGCCAGCAGTTCGGGGGCGGTCTACGAGCAGTACTTC
CDR3aa: CASSSGAVYEQYF

v_gene: TRBV7-9
d_gene: NA
j_gene: TRBJ1-1
abundance: few
CDR3nt: TGTGCCAGCAGCTCCTCGGTGAACACTGAAGCTTTCTTT
CDR3aa: CASSSSVNTEAFF

v_gene: TRBV27
d_gene: TRBD1
j_gene: TRBJ2-7
abundance: NA
CDR3nt: TGTGCCAGCAGTTTATCGGTGACAGGGGGCGAACAGTACTTC
CDR3aa: CASSLSVTGGEQYF

v_gene: TRBV11-2
d_gene: NA
j_gene: TRBJ2-5
abundance: few
CDR3nt: TGTGCCAGCAGTTTAAGAGGGGCTTCTAAGACCCAGTACTTC
CDR3aa: CASSLRGASKTQYF

v_gene: TRBV20-1
d_gene: TRBD2
j_gene: TRBJ2-7
abundance: NA
CDR3nt: TGCAGTGCTAGCGCCGGACTAGCGGGAGGTCGTTACAATGAGCAGTACTTC
CDR3aa: CSASAGLAGGRYNEQYF

v_gene: TRBV27
d_gene: NA
j_gene: TRBJ2-5
abundance: NA
CDR3nt: TGTGCCAGCAGTTCAAACCGTTGGGAGACCCAGTACTTC
CDR3aa: CASSSNRWETQYF

v_gene: TRBV29-1
d_gene: NA
j_gene: TRBJ2-3
abundance: few
CDR3nt: TGCAGTTCCGGGGGCACAGATACGCAGTATTTT
CDR3aa: CSSGGTDTQYF

v_gene: TRBV7-2
d_gene: NA
j_gene: TRBJ2-5
abundance: few
CDR3nt: TGTGCCAGCAGCGAACAGACTCGTGTGACCCAGTACTTC
CDR3aa: CASSEQTRVTQYF

v_gene: TRBV19
d_gene: NA
j_gene: TRBJ2-4
abundance: NA
CDR3nt: TGTGCCAGTAGTAGGGGGAGCGGAATAAACATTCAGTACTTC
CDR3aa: CASSRGSGINIQYF

v_gene: TRBV30
d_gene: NA
j_gene: TRBJ2-7
abundance: NA
CDR3nt: TGTGCCTGGAGTCTGGGCGGAGCCTACGAGCAGTACTTC
CDR3aa: CAWSLGGAYEQYF

v_gene: TRBV7-9
d_gene: TRBD1
j_gene: TRBJ2-3
abundance: NA
CDR3nt: TGTGCCAGCAGCGTAGATGAGGGGGCTACGCAGTATTTT
CDR3aa: CASSVDEGATQYF

v_gene: TRBV20-1
d_gene: NA
j_gene: TRBJ2-3
abundance: NA
CDR3nt: TGCAGTGCTAGAGACCCAGACCCTGAGAGTGTCTCATTTTTGTATACGCAGTATTTT
CDR3aa: CSARDPDPESVSFLYTQYF

v_gene: TRBV5-1
d_gene: NA
j_gene: TRBJ2-7
abundance: NA
CDR3nt: TGCGCCAGCAGCTTAGAACCCGGCTCCTACAATGAGCAGTACTTC
CDR3aa: CASSLEPGSYNEQYF

v_gene: TRBV4-1
d_gene: NA
j_gene: TRBJ2-5
abundance: NA
CDR3nt: TGCGCCAGCAGCCCCGGGAGAGACGAAGAGACCCAGTACTTC
CDR3aa: CASSPGRDEETQYF

v_gene: TRBV5-4
d_gene: TRBD2
j_gene: TRBJ2-1
abundance: NA
CDR3nt: TGTGCCAGCAGCCAGATTTCAGCGGGAGAATCCGTCGATGAGCAGTTCTTC
CDR3aa: CASSQISAGESVDEQFF

v_gene: TRBV7-9
d_gene: TRBD2
j_gene: TRBJ2-3
abundance: NA
CDR3nt: TGTGCCAGCAGCTTAGTGGCTAGCGGGAGGAACACAGATACGCAGTATTTT
CDR3aa: CASSLVASGRNTDTQYF

v_gene: TRBV15
d_gene: TRBD2
j_gene: TRBJ2-3
abundance: few
CDR3nt: TGTGCCACCAAGGGAGCGGGAGGGTTCGTGGGCACAGATACGCAGTATTTT
CDR3aa: CATKGAGGFVGTDTQYF

v_gene: TRBV7-2
d_gene: NA
j_gene: TRBJ2-6
abundance: NA
CDR3nt: TGTGCCAGCAGCTTGGAATATGCAGGCGCAATCTCTGGGGCCAACGTCCTGACTTTC
CDR3aa: CASSLEYAGAISGANVLTF

v_gene: TRBV6-1
d_gene: TRBD2
j_gene: TRBJ2-1
abundance: NA
CDR3nt: TGTGCCAGCAGTTATAGCGGGAGGGCAGATGAGCAGTTCTTC
CDR3aa: CASSYSGRADEQFF

v_gene: TRBV20-1
d_gene: TRBD1
j_gene: TRBJ2-3
abundance: NA
CDR3nt: TGCAGTGCTATTATGTCAAGGGGGCTCACAGATACGCAGTATTTT
CDR3aa: CSAIMSRGLTDTQYF